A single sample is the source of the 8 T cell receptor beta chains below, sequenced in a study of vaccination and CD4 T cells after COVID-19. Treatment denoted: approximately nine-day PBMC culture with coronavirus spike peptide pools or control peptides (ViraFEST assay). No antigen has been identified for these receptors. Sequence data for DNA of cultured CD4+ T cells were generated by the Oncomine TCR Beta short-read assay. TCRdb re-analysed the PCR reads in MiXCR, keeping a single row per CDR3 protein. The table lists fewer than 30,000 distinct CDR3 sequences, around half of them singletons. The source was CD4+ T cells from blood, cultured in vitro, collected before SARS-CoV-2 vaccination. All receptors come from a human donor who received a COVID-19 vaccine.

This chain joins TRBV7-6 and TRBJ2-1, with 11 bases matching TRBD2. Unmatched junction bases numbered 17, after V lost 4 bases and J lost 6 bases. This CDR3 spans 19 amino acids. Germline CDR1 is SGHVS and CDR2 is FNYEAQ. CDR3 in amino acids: CASSSPPGLAAFRVNEQFF. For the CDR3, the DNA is TGTGCCAGCAGCTCCCCCCCGGGACTAGCGGCGTTCAGGGTCAATGAGCAGTTCTTC.

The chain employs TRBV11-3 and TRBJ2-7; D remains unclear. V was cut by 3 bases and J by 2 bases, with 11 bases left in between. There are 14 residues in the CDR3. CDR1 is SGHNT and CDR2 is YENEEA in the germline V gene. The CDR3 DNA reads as TGTGCCAGCAGCTTCCACAGCAGCGCCTACGAGCAGTACTTC. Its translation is CASSFHSSAYEQYF.

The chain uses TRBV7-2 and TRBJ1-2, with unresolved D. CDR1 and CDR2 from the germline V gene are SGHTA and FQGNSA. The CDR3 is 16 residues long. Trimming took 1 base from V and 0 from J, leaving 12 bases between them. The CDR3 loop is CASSLERGRSNYGYTF. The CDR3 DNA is TGTGCCAGCAGCTTAGAGAGAGGACGGTCTAACTATGGCTACACCTTC.

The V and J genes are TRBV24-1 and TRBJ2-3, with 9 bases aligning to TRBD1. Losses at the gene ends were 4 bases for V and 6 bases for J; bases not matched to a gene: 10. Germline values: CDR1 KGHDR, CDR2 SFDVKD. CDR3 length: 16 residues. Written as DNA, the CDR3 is TGTGCCACCAGTGACCTAGGGACAGGGTACAGGGATACGCAGTATTTT. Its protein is CATSDLGTGYRDTQYF.

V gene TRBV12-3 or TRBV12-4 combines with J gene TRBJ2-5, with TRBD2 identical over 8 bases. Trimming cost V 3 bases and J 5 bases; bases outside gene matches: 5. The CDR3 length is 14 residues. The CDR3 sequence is CASSLERGWETQYF. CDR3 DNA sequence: TGTGCCAGCAGTTTGGAGCGGGGGTGGGAGACCCAGTACTTC.

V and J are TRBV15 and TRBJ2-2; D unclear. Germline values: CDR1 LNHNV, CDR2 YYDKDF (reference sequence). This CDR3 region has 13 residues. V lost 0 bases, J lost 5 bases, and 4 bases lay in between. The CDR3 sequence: CATSRDETGELFF. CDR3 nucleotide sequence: TGTGCCACCAGCAGAGATGAAACCGGGGAGCTGTTTTTT.

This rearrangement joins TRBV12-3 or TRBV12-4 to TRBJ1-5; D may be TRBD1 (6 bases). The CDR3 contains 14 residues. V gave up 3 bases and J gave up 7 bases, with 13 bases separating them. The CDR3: CASSFSQGRQPQHF. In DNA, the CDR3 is TGTGCCAGCAGTTTCTCTCAGGGGAGACAGCCCCAGCATTTT.

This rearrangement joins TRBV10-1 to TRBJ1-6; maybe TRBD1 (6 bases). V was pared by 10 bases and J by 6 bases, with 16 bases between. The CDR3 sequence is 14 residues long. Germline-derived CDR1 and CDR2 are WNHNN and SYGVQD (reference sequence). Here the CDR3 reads CATLGGPINSPLHF. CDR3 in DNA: TGCGCCACTCTAGGGGGTCCAATTAATTCACCCCTCCACTTT.